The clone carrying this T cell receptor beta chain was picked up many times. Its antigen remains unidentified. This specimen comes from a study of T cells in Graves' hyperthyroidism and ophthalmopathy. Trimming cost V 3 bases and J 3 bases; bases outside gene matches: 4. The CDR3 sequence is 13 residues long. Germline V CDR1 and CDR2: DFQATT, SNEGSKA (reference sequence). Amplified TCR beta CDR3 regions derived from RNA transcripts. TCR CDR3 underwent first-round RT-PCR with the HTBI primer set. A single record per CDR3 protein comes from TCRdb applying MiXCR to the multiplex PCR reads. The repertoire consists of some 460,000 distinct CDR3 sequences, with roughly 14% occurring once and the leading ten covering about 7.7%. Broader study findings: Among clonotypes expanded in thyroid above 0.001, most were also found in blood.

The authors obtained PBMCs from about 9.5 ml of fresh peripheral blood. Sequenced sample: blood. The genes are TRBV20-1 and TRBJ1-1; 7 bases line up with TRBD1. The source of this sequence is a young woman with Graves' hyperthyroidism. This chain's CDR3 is CSASFDRDTEAFF. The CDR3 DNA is TGCAGTGCTAGTTTCGACAGGGACACTGAAGCTTTCTTT.